The table lists the clone carrying this T cell receptor beta chain with many counts. Ahead of thyroid surgery, no patient had received treatment of any kind. Per germline, CDR1 SGHAT and CDR2 FQDESV (reference sequence). The CDR3 covers 18 residues. With V trimmed by 6 bases and J by 5 bases, 15 bases remained unmatched. With MiXCR, TCRdb reprocessed the PCR reads. Of tens of thousands of clones listed, approximately 19% are singletons. This record belongs to a study of metastatic and nonmetastatic thyroid tumors. Input material: blood. This sequence originates from a male donor with papillary thyroid cancer or a benign thyroid nodule (not recorded which). Some clones in this sample may be carry-over from other donors' samples. The chain is built from TRBV11-1 and TRBJ2-5, with 13 bases identical to TRBD2. The CDR3 loop is CASSQDRLAGGRWETQYF. CDR3 DNA sequence: TGTGCCAGCAGTCAAGACCGACTAGCGGGAGGTCGGTGGGAGACCCAGTACTTC.